This T cell receptor beta chain comes out of a study of tumor and adjacent non-tumor tissue in lung cancer. The overall study: There were some 11 adenocarcinoma, a couple of squamous cell carcinoma and 1 small cell lung cancer cases. Stage I to III disease affected 10 men and 5 women aged about 31 to 85. Study results and limitations: Tumor tissue had significantly higher TCR diversity than normal lung.

Note on this clonotype: Its target is unknown.

TCRbeta libraries were built with three rounds of nested PCR, modified from ARM-PCR. TCRdb called the multiplex PCR reads again in MiXCR, with one record for every CDR3 protein. This sample has 55,000 to 70,000 distinct CDR3 sequences, with about three fifths found just once. No cell sorting was done before RNA was extracted from the tissue. Sequenced: lung tumor tissue. The receptor's source is a man between 45 and 60 years old with non-small cell lung cancer.

The CDR3 sequence: CAISEPPRDRAKDIQYF. CDR3 sequence (DNA): TGTGCCATCAGTGAGCCTCCCCGGGACAGGGCCAAGGATATTCAGTATTTT. This rearrangement joins TRBV10-3 to TRBJ2-3, with 9 bases aligning to TRBD1. With V trimmed by 2 bases and J by 12 bases, 18 bases remained unmatched. CDR1 ENHRY and CDR2 SYGVKD come from the germline V gene. The CDR3 is made up of 17 amino acids.